These T cell receptor beta chains were read from a single sample in a study of blood T cells in healthy people across ages. Via MiXCR, TCRdb re-called the 5' RACE reads, giving one row per CDR3 protein. The repertoire holds 700,000 to 900,000 distinct CDR3 sequences, with roughly 24% as singletons. This sample also belongs to another study, concerning T cells of mothers and their children.

The sequencing input was blood. The receptor source for this set is a boy aged 5-17 years in good health. Each CDR3 is given with its conserved first and last residue. D genes are given only for firm matches. A clone size is listed for some rows: how often the clone was seen (once, few, many), or a class if it is expanded.

clone_size d_call j_call v_call cdr3_aa cdr3_nt
few - TRBJ2-1 TRBV20-1 CSASSDDNEQFF TGCAGTGCTAGTTCGGACGACAATGAGCAGTTCTTC
- TRBD2 TRBJ2-3 TRBV7-2 CASRRGGGRSDTQYF TGTGCCAGCAGGAGGGGCGGGGGGCGGTCAGATACGCAGTATTTT
- - TRBJ1-4 TRBV7-6 CASSPDLFDEKLFF TGTGCCAGCAGCCCAGACTTATTTGATGAAAAACTGTTTTTT
few - TRBJ1-2 TRBV2 CASRLRPSGTANYGYTF TGTGCCAGCAGGCTCCGTCCGTCCGGGACGGCTAACTATGGCTACACCTTC
- - TRBJ1-4 TRBV6-1 CASSEAPRGEGLDEKLFF TGTGCCAGCAGTGAGGCCCCCCGGGGGGAGGGTCTGGATGAAAAACTGTTTTTT
- TRBD1 TRBJ1-1 TRBV4-1 CASSQGPIRGHTEAFF TGCGCCAGCAGCCAGGGTCCCATCAGGGGGCACACTGAAGCTTTCTTT
- - TRBJ2-5 TRBV20-1 CSAGRAWETQHF TGCAGTGCCGGGCGGGCCTGGGAGACCCAGCACTTC
few - TRBJ2-3 TRBV12-3/TRBV12-4 CASSLQLATDTQYF TGTGCCAGCAGCCTACAACTAGCTACAGATACGCAGTATTTT
few TRBD1 TRBJ1-2 TRBV12-3/TRBV12-4 CASRTSTGATYGYTF TGTGCCAGCAGAACCTCGACAGGGGCAACCTATGGCTACACCTTC
few TRBD1 TRBJ1-2 TRBV5-4 CASSLGTGGFGYTF TGTGCCAGCAGCTTGGGGACAGGGGGCTTTGGCTACACCTTC
- - TRBJ2-6 TRBV7-9 CASSLREPGANVLTF TGTGCCAGCAGCTTACGAGAACCTGGGGCCAACGTCCTGACTTTC
- - TRBJ1-4 TRBV2 CASCRSGEKLFF TGTGCCAGCTGCCGAAGCGGAGAAAAACTGTTTTTT
- - TRBJ1-2 TRBV15 CATSRDPGLGYGYTF TGTGCCACCAGCAGAGATCCGGGGTTGGGCTATGGCTACACCTTC
- - TRBJ2-1 TRBV20-1 CSVQVAASSYNEQFF TGCAGTGTCCAAGTGGCAGCCAGCTCCTACAATGAGCAGTTCTTC
few - TRBJ2-7 TRBV6-5 CASSTRFEQYF TGTGCCAGCAGTACGAGGTTCGAGCAGTACTTC
- - TRBJ1-5 TRBV20-1 CSARDSERGGIPQHF TGCAGTGCTAGAGATTCCGAGCGGGGGGGCATCCCGCAGCATTTT
few TRBD1 TRBJ2-1 TRBV6-4 CASRVLDRGNEQFF TGTGCCAGCAGAGTCCTTGACAGGGGGAATGAGCAGTTCTTC
many - TRBJ2-2 TRBV27 CASSLPGTGELFF TGTGCCAGCAGTTTGCCGGGCACCGGGGAGCTGTTTTTT
few TRBD2 TRBJ2-1 TRBV28 CASSVAGNYNEQFF TGTGCCAGCAGCGTAGCGGGGAATTACAATGAGCAGTTCTTC
- TRBD2 TRBJ2-5 TRBV5-5 CASSFLSGGMGLERAQYF TGTGCCAGCAGCTTTTTGTCCGGGGGGATGGGCCTCGAGCGGGCCCAGTACTTC
few TRBD1 TRBJ2-5 TRBV15 CATSSRAGGQETQYF TGTGCCACCAGCAGTCGGGCAGGGGGACAAGAGACCCAGTACTTC
- TRBD1 TRBJ2-7 TRBV5-1 CASSLRGSGTGSSYEQYF TGCGCCAGCAGCTTGCGGGGGTCCGGGACAGGGAGCTCCTACGAGCAGTACTTC
- - TRBJ1-1 TRBV27 CASSLPGLTEAFF TGTGCCAGCAGTTTGCCGGGACTGACTGAAGCTTTCTTT
few TRBD1 TRBJ1-2 TRBV3-1 CASSRIQGSGYTF TGTGCCAGCAGCCGGATACAGGGGAGCGGCTACACCTTC
few - TRBJ2-1 TRBV7-9 CASRAGTEQFF TGTGCCAGCAGGGCCGGGACAGAGCAGTTCTTC
- TRBD2 TRBJ2-1 TRBV28 CASRIAGPHPNEQFF TGTGCCAGCAGAATAGCGGGGCCCCACCCGAATGAGCAGTTCTTC
few - TRBJ1-1 TRBV5-5 CASSLRLWMNTEAFF TGTGCCAGCAGCTTAAGACTGTGGATGAACACTGAAGCTTTCTTT
- - TRBJ2-5 TRBV29-1 CSVSDSQETQYF TGCAGCGTTTCGGACAGCCAAGAGACCCAGTACTTC